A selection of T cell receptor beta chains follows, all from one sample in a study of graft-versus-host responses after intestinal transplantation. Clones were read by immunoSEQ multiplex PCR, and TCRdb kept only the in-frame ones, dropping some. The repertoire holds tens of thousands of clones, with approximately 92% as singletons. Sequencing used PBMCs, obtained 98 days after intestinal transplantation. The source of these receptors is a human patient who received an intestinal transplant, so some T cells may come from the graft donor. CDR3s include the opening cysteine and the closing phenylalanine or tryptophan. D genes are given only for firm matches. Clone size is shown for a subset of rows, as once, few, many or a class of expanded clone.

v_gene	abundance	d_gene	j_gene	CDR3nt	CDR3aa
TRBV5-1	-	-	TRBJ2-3	TGCGCCAGCAGCTTGGCCGGAAAGGGAGGAGATACGCAGTATTTT	CASSLAGKGGDTQYF
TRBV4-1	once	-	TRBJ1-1	TGCGCCAGCAGCCACCTCCGAGCCCTTCGACAGTTGAACACTGAAGCTTTCTTT	CASSHLRALRQLNTEAFF
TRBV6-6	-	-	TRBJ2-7	TGTGCCAGCAGTTACACCAACGTGGTAAACTACGAGCAGTACTTC	CASSYTNVVNYEQYF
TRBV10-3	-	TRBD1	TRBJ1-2	TGTGCCATCAGTGAAACAGGAAGCGGACAGGGGGTCTATGGCTACACCTTC	CAISETGSGQGVYGYTF
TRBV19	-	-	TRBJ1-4	TGTGCCAGTAGTATGAGGGGTGCAACTAATGAAAAACTGTTTTTT	CASSMRGATNEKLFF
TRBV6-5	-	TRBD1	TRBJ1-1	TGTGCCAGCAGGGCCGGGACAGTGAACACTGAAGCTTTCTTT	CASRAGTVNTEAFF
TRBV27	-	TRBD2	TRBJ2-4	TGTGCCAGCAGTCCCCAAGGGAGAGCGGGGCTTGGAAACATTCAGTACTTC	CASSPQGRAGLGNIQYF
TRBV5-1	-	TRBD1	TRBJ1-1	TGCGCCAGCAGACTGACAGGGCAGGGGACTGAAGCTTTCTTT	CASRLTGQGTEAFF
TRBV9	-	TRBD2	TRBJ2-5	TGTGCCAGCAGCCCGTGGACTAGCGGTCAAGAGACCCAGTACTTC	CASSPWTSGQETQYF
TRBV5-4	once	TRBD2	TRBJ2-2	TGTGCCAGCAGCTCCTGGCTAGCGGGGGACACCGGGGAGCTGTTTTTT	CASSSWLAGDTGELFF
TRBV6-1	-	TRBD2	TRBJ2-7	TGTGCCAGCAGTGAACAAAGGGGACTATTCTACGAGCAGTACTTC	CASSEQRGLFYEQYF
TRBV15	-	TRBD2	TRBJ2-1	TGTGCCACCAGCAGAGAAGCGGGGGGGCCGGCCAATGAGCAGTTCTTC	CATSREAGGPANEQFF
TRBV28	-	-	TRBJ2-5	TGTGCCAGCAGATTGGGGGAGACCCAGTACTTC	CASRLGETQYF
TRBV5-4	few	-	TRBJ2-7	TGTGCCAGCAGCTTGGCCGGGTCCGAGCAGTACTTC	CASSLAGSEQYF
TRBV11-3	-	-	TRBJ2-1	TGTGCCAGCAGCTTAGTGCGCGGTAATGAGCAGTTCTTC	CASSLVRGNEQFF
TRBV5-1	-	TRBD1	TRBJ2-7	TGCGCCAGCAGCTTGGAGGACAGGCTATACTACGAGCAGTACTTC	CASSLEDRLYYEQYF
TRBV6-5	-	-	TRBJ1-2	TGTGCCAGCAGTTCACGGACAGCCTTATCCTATGGCTACACCTTC	CASSSRTALSYGYTF
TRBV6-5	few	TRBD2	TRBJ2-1	TGTGCCAGCAGTTACCGGACTAGCGGTTACAATGAGCAGTTCTTC	CASSYRTSGYNEQFF
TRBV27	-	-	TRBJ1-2	TGTGCCAGCAGTACGGACGGTATCTATGGCTACACCTTC	CASSTDGIYGYTF
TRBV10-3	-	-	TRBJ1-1	TGTGCCATCAGTGACCCCACGGGAGAACGTAGGACTGAAGCTTTCTTT	CAISDPTGERRTEAFF
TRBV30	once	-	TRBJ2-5	TGTGCCTGGAGGGAATTAGGGTGGGAGACCCAGTACTTC	CAWRELGWETQYF
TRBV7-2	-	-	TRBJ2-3	TGTGCCAGCAGCTTATTGGCTAGCGGCACAGATACGCAGTATTTT	CASSLLASGTDTQYF
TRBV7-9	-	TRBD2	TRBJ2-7	TGTGCCAGCAGCTCCTTAGCGGGAGCTGGCTACGAGCAGTACTTC	CASSSLAGAGYEQYF
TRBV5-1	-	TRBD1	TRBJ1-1	TGCGCCAGCAGCTCCGGGGACAGGGAATGGATGAACACTGAAGCTTTCTTT	CASSSGDREWMNTEAFF
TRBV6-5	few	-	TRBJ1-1	TGTGCCAGCAGTTACTCGCTCCTGAACACTGAAGCTTTCTTT	CASSYSLLNTEAFF
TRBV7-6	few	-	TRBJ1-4	TGTGCCAGCAGCTTAGGGACGGATGAAAAACTGTTTTTT	CASSLGTDEKLFF
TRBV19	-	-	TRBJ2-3	TGTGCCAGTAGTATTGACAGTTTCACAGATACGCAGTATTTT	CASSIDSFTDTQYF
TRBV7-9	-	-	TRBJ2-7	TGTGCCAGCAGCTTAGCGTTACAGGGTGGCGAGCAGTACTTC	CASSLALQGGEQYF
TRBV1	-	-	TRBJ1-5	TGCACCAGCAGCCAAGGGACATATAGCAATCAGCCCCAGCATTTT	CTSSQGTYSNQPQHF
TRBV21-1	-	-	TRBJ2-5	TGTGCCAGCAGCAAAGAATTGAGGGCTAAAGAGACCCAGTACTTC	CASSKELRAKETQYF
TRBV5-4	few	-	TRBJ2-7	TGTGCCAGCAGCTCGGGTTACGAGCAGTACTTC	CASSSGYEQYF
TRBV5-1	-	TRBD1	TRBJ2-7	TGCGCCAGCAGCTTGGGGCCCACCTTTACAGGGGGCGAGCAGTACTTC	CASSLGPTFTGGEQYF
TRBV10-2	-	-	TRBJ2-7	TGCGCCAGCAGTGATACAGGGAAGGGGCAGTACTTC	CASSDTGKGQYF
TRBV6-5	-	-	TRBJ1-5	TGTGCCAGCAGCCAAGAAGACTACGGCAATCAGCCCCAGCATTTT	CASSQEDYGNQPQHF
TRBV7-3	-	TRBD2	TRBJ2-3	TGTGCCAGCAGCTTAGCTAGCGGGGGCTACACAGATACGCAGTATTTT	CASSLASGGYTDTQYF
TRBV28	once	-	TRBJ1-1	TGTGCCAGCAGTTTGGGGGGGAGGTCGAACACTGAAGCTTTCTTT	CASSLGGRSNTEAFF
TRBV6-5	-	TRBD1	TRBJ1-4	TGTGCCAGCAGTCCAGGTCCGGGACAGGGCGAAAAACTGTTTTTT	CASSPGPGQGEKLFF